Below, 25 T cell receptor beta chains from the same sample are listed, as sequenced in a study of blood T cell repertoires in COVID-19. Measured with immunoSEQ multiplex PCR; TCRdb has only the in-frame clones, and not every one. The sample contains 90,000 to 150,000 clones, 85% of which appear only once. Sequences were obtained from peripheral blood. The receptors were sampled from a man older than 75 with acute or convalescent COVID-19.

CDR3 loop: CSVEKQGNTGELFF. DNA for the CDR3: TGCAGCGTTGAAAAACAGGGGAACACCGGGGAGCTGTTTTTT. The rearrangement joins TRBV29-1 to TRBJ2-2, with D possibly TRBD1 on 6 matching bases. The germline V and J ends were trimmed by 2 bases and 1 base, with 8 bases remaining between them. This CDR3 spans 14 amino acids. CDR1 and CDR2 (germline): SQVTM, ANQGSEA.

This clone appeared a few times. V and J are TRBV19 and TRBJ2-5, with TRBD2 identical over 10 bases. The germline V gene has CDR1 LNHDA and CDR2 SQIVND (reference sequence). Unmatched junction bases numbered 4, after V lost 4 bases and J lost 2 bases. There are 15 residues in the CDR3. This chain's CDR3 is CASSTGLATQETQYF. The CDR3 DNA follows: TGTGCCAGTAGTACGGGACTAGCGACACAAGAGACCCAGTACTTC.

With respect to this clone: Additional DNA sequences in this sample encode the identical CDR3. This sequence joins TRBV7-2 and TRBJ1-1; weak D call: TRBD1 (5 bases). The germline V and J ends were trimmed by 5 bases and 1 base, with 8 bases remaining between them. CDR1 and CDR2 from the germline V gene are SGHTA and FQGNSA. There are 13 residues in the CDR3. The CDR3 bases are TGTGCCAGCAGCCCTAGGGGGAACACTGAAGCTTTCTTT. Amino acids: CASSPRGNTEAFF.

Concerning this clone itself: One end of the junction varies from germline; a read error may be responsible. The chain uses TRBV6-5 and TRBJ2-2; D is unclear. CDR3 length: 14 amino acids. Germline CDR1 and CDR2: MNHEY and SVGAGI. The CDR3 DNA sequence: TGTGCCAGCATTTACGTTACGAACACCGGGGAGCTGTTTTTT. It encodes CASIYVTNTGELFF.

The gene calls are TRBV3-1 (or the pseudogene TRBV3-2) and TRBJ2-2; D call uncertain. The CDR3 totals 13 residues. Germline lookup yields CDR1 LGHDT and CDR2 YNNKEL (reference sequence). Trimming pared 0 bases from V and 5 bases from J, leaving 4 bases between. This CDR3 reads CASSQDQTGELFF. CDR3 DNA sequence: TGTGCCAGCAGCCAAGATCAGACCGGGGAGCTGTTTTTT.

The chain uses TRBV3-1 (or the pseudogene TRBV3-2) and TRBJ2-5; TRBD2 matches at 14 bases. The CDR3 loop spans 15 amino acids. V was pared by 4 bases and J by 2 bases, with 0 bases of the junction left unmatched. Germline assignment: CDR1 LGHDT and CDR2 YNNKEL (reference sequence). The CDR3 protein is CASSRTSGGQETQYF. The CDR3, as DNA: TGTGCCAGCAGCCGGACTAGCGGGGGGCAAGAGACCCAGTACTTC.

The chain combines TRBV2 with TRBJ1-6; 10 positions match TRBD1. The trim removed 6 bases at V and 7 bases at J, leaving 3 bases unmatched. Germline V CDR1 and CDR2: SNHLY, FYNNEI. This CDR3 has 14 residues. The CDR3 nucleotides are TGTGCCAGCAGCGTGGGACAGGGGAATTCACCCCTCCACTTT. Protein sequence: CASSVGQGNSPLHF.

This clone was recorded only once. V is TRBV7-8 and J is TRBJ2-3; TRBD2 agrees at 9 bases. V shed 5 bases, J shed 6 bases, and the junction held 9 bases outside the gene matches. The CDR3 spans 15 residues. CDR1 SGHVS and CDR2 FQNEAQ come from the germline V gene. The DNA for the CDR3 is TGTGCCAGCAGCCCGGAGGGCGGGAGGGCGGATACGCAGTATTTT. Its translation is CASSPEGGRADTQYF.

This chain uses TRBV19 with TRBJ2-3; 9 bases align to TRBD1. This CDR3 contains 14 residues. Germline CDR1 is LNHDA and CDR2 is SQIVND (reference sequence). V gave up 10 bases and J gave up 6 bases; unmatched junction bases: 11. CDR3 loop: CATRPGTGPDTQYF. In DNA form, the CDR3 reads TGTGCCACCCGCCCCGGGACAGGGCCCGATACGCAGTATTTT.

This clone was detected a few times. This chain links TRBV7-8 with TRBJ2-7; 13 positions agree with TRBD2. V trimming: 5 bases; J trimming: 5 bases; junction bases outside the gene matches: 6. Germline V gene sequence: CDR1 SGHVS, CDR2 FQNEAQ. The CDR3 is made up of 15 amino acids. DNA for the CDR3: TGTGCCAGCAGCCCGCAACTAGCGGGAGGGAACGAGCAGTACTTC. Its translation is CASSPQLAGGNEQYF.

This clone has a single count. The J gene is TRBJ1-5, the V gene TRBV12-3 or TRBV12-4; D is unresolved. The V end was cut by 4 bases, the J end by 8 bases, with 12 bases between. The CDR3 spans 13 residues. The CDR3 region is CASSSRDFEPQHF. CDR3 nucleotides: TGTGCCAGCAGTTCCCGGGATTTTGAGCCCCAGCATTTT.

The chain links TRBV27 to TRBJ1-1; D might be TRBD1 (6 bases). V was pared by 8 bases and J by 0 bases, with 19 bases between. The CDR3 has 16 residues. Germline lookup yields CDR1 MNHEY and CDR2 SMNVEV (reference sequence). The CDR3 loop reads CASAKTGTMMNTEAFF. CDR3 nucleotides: TGTGCCAGCGCCAAGACCGGGACAATGATGAACACTGAAGCTTTCTTT.

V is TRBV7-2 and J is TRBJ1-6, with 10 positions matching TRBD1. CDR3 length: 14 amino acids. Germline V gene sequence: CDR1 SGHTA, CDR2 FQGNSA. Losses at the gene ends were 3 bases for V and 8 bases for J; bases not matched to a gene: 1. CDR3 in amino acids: CASSLGQGYSPLHF. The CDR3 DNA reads TGTGCCAGCAGCTTGGGACAGGGGTATTCACCCCTCCACTTT.

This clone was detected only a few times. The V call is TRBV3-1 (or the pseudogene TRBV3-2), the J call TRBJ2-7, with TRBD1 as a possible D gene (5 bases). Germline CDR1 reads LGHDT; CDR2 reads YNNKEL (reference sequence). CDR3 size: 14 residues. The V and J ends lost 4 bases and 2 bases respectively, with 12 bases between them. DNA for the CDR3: TGTGCCAGCAGCCCGGAGACAGATACCTACGAGCAGTACTTC. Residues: CASSPETDTYEQYF.

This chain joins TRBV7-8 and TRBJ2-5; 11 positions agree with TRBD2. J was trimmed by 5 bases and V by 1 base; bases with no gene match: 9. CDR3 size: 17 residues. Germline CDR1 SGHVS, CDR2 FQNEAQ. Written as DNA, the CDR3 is TGTGCCAGCAGCTTAGGTCCCACTAGCGGGGGTCGGGAGACCCAGTACTTC. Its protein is CASSLGPTSGGRETQYF.

CDR3 loop: CASSIGNRIEAFF. In DNA, the CDR3 is TGTGCCAGTAGTATTGGTAACAGGATCGAAGCTTTCTTT. V is TRBV19 and J is TRBJ1-1; the D gene is possibly TRBD1 (5 bases). From germline, CDR1 is LNHDA and CDR2 SQIVND (reference sequence). With 3 bases removed from V and 8 bases from J, the gap between germline ends came to 13 bases. The CDR3 runs to 13 residues.

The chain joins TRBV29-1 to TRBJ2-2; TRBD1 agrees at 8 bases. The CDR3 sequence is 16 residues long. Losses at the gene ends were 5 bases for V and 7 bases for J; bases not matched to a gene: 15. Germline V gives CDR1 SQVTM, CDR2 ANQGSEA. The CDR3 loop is CSVQDRDFLVSGELFF. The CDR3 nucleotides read TGCAGCGTTCAGGACAGGGATTTCCTTGTGAGCGGGGAGCTGTTTTTT.

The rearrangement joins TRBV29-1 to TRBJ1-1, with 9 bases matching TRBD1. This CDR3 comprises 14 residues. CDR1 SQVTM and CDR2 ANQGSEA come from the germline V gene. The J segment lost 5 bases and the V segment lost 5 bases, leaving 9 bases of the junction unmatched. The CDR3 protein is CSVSFWTGETEAFF. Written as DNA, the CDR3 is TGCAGCGTTTCTTTTTGGACAGGGGAGACTGAAGCTTTCTTT.

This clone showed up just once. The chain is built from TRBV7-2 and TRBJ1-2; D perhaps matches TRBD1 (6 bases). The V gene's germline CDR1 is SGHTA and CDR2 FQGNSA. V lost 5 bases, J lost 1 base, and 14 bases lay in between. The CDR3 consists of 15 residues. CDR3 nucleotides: TGTGCCAGCAGCCCATCTGGGACAAATAACTATGGCTACACCTTC. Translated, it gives CASSPSGTNNYGYTF.

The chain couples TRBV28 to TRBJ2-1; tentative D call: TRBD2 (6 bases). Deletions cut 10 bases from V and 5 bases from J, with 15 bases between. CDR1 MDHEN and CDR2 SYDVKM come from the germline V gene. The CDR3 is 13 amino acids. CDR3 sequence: CAIKERVDNEQFF. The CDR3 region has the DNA TGTGCCATCAAGGAGCGGGTCGACAATGAGCAGTTCTTC.

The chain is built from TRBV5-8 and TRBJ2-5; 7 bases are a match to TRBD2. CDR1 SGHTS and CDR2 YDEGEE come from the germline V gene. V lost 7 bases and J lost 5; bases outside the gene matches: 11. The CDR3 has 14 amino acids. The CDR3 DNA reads TGTGCCAGCCGACCACGGGGGGTAGGGGAGACCCAGTACTTC. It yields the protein CASRPRGVGETQYF. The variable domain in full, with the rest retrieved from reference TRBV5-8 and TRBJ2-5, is EAGVTQSPTHLIKTRGQQATLRCSPISGHTSVYWYQQALGLGLQFLLWYDEGEERNRGNFPPRFSGRQFPNYSSELNVNALELEDSALYLCASRPRGVGETQYFGPGTRLLVL.

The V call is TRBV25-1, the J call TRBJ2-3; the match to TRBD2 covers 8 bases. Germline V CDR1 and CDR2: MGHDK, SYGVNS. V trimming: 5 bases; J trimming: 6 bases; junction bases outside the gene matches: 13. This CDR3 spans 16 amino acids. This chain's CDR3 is CASSRGGGGTRDTQYF. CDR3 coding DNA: TGTGCCAGCAGTCGTGGGGGCGGGGGGACTCGTGATACGCAGTATTTT.

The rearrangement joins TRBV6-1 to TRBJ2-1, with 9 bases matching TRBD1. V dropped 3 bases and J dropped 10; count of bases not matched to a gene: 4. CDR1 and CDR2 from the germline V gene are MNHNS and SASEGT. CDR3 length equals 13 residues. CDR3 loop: CASSDGTGQEQFF. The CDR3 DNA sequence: TGTGCCAGCAGTGACGGGACAGGGCAAGAGCAGTTCTTC.

This CDR3 is CASTPRTGTGGTEAFF. The DNA of the CDR3 is TGTGCCAGCACTCCTCGAACTGGGACAGGGGGCACTGAAGCTTTCTTT. The chain uses TRBV25-1 and TRBJ1-1; TRBD1 aligns across 11 bases. Germline V gene sequence: CDR1 MGHDK, CDR2 SYGVNS. J was trimmed by 4 bases and V by 7 bases; bases with no gene match: 11. The CDR3 loop spans 16 amino acids. The full variable domain, with the rest looked up from reference TRBV25-1 and TRBJ1-1, is EADIYQTPRYLVIGTGKKITLECSQTMGHDKMYWYQQDPGMELHLIHYSYGVNSTEKGDLSSESTVSRIRTEHFPLTLESARPSHTSQYLCASTPRTGTGGTEAFFGQGTRLTVV.

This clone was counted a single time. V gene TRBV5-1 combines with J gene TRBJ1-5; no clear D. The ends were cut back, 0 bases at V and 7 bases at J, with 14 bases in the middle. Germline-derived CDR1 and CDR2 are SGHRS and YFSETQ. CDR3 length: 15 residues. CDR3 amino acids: CASSLDAGNGQPQHF. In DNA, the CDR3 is TGCGCCAGCAGCTTGGATGCGGGCAACGGACAGCCCCAGCATTTT. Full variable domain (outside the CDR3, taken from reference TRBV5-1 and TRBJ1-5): KAGVTQTPRYLIKTRGQQVTLSCSPISGHRSVSWYQQTPGQGLQFLFEYFSETQRNKGNFPGRFSGRQFSNSRSEMNVSTLELGDSALYLCASSLDAGNGQPQHFGDGTRLSIL.